The 9 T cell receptor beta chains listed next were all sequenced from one sample in a study of CD8+CD57+ T cells in acquired aplastic anemia. Genomic DNA, the template, was used for profiling of the TCR beta VDJ and CDR3. TCRdb reanalysed the reads using MiXCR and keeps one entry per CDR3 protein. Seen here are about 190,000 distinct CDR3 sequences, around 50% observed once, and the top ten hold more than 15%. The sample taken for sequencing was sorted CD4+, CD8+, or CD8+CD57+ T cells (not recorded which) from PBMCs. These receptors were taken from a human donor in good health, serving as a control.

This clonotype showed up just once. This sequence joins TRBV20-1 and TRBJ2-3; 14 nucleotides align to TRBD2. Germline CDR1 is DFQATT and CDR2 is SNEGSKA (reference sequence). J lost 7 bases, V lost 6 bases, and 12 bases had no gene match. The CDR3 is 16 amino acids. Written as DNA, the CDR3 is TGCAGTGCCCAGCCCACGACTAGCGGGAGGGGGTATACGCAGTATTTT. Amino acid sequence: CSAQPTTSGRGYTQYF.

V usage is TRBV18 and J usage is TRBJ1-4; the match to TRBD1 covers 9 bases. The germline CDR1 and CDR2 sequences are KGHSH and LQKENI. V lost 3 bases, J lost 3 bases, and 8 bases stayed unmatched. There are 17 residues in the CDR3. In nucleotides, the CDR3 is TGTGCCAGCTCACCGTCGGACAGGGGTCTTCCTAATGAAAAACTGTTTTTT. Translation gives CASSPSDRGLPNEKLFF.

As to this clonotype: This is likely a read error, given that the CDR3 carries no conserved phenylalanine or tryptophan at its end. The rearrangement joins TRBV24-1 to TRBJ2-5; 8 nucleotides line up with TRBD2. The CDR3 has 15 amino acids. Germline V lookup: CDR1 KGHDR, CDR2 SFDVKD. Losses at the gene ends were 4 bases for V and 5 bases for J; bases not matched to a gene: 8. The CDR3 coding sequence is TGTGCCACCAGTGACTCCGGACTAGCAGTGGAGACCCAGTACCTC. Its translation is CATSDSGLAVETQYL.

This clonotype was found many times. The chain is built from TRBV7-6 and TRBJ2-1, with 9 bases identical to TRBD1. The CDR3 spans 13 residues. J lost 8 bases, V lost 6 bases, and 5 bases had no gene match. Germline V gene data show CDR1 as SGHVS and CDR2 as FNYEAQ. The CDR3 sequence is CASSLRQGDEQFF. In DNA, the CDR3 is TGTGCCAGCAGTCTCCGACAGGGGGATGAGCAGTTCTTC.

In this sample, this clonotype turned up many times. CDR3 nucleotides: TGTGCCATCAGCGCACGCGGGGGGTGGACAGATACGCAGTATTTT. Translating it yields CAISARGGWTDTQYF. J is TRBJ2-3 and V is TRBV10-3; 8 nucleotides agree with TRBD2. The CDR3 runs to 15 residues. Germline values: CDR1 ENHRY, CDR2 SYGVKD. The V and J ends lost 6 bases and 3 bases, in that order; junction bases with no gene match: 8.

The chain carries TRBV19 and TRBJ1-2; D is uncertain. V was shortened by 5 bases and J by 10 bases, with 14 bases between the two germline ends. The CDR3 consists of 12 residues. Germline CDR1 and CDR2: LNHDA and SQIVND (reference sequence). The CDR3 reads CASSPPGRVYTF. CDR3 nucleotide sequence: TGTGCCAGTAGTCCCCCTGGGAGGGTCTACACCTTC. The full variable domain, rest sourced from reference TRBV19 and TRBJ1-2, is DGGITQSPKYLFRKEGQNVTLSCEQNLNHDAMYWYRQDPGQGLRLIYYSQIVNDFQKGDIAEGYSVSREKKESFPLTVTSAQKNPTAFYLCASSPPGRVYTFGSGTRLTVV.

The rearrangement uses TRBV7-6 and TRBJ2-6, with D maybe TRBD1 (6 bases). From germline, CDR1 is SGHVS and CDR2 FNYEAQ. The V end lost 4 bases, the J end lost 2 bases, and 12 bases lay between the germline ends. There are 16 residues in the CDR3. Written as DNA, the CDR3 is TGTGCCAGCAGCTCCCGGACAGCCGCTGGGGCCAACGTCCTGACTTTC. Translation: CASSSRTAAGANVLTF.

As to this clonotype: The junction departs from the called germline gene at one end, perhaps through a read error. The rearrangement links TRBV24-1 to TRBJ2-1; TRBD2 matches at 8 bases. Germline V CDR1 and CDR2: KGHDR, SFDVKD. This CDR3 is built from 13 residues. CDR3 sequence (DNA): TGTGCCACAAGTGCGGGGGGCCGGAATGAGCAGTTCTTC. It codes for CATSAGGRNEQFF.

The chain joins TRBV25-1 to TRBJ2-3; 11 bases align to TRBD1. This CDR3 has 15 residues. The V gene's germline CDR1 is MGHDK and CDR2 SYGVNS. V dropped 3 bases and J dropped 5; count of bases not matched to a gene: 4. The CDR3 loop is CASSDRTGGKDTQYF. The CDR3 DNA is TGTGCCAGCAGTGACCGGACAGGGGGCAAAGATACGCAGTATTTT. Together with reference TRBV25-1 and TRBJ2-3, the CDR3 gives the full variable domain: EADIYQTPRYLVIGTGKKITLECSQTMGHDKMYWYQQDPGMELHLIHYSYGVNSTEKGDLSSESTVSRIRTEHFPLTLESARPSHTSQYLCASSDRTGGKDTQYFGPGTRLTVL.